Listed here are 20 T cell receptor beta chains from one sample, sequenced in a study of blood T cell repertoires in COVID-19. The repertoire was sequenced with immunoSEQ multiplex PCR; TCRdb's copy has only in-frame clones and lacks some. The data show approximately 110,000 clones, roughly 92% seen once. Input material: peripheral blood. These receptors originate from a man aged 50 to 60 with COVID-19, enrolled during active disease.

The chain recombines TRBV4-1 with TRBJ1-5; TRBD1 agrees at 9 bases. This CDR3 is 16 amino acids long. The germline gives CDR1 MGHRA, CDR2 YSYEKL. Trimming cost V 3 bases and J 3 bases; bases outside gene matches: 6. Here the CDR3 reads CASSHPGQGNNQPQHF. DNA of the CDR3: TGCGCCAGCAGCCACCCGGGACAGGGTAACAATCAGCCCCAGCATTTT.

This clone was picked up a small number of times. The chain has TRBV9 and TRBJ1-5; 9 nucleotides align to TRBD1. V trimming: 0 bases; J trimming: 7 bases; junction bases outside the gene matches: 2. Per germline, CDR1 SGDLS and CDR2 YYNGEE. This CDR3 is 14 amino acids long. In nucleotides, the CDR3 is TGTGCCAGCAGCGTAGGACAGGGGGGCCAGCCCCAGCATTTT. Translation gives CASSVGQGGQPQHF. Supplemented by reference TRBV9 and TRBJ1-5, the full variable domain reads DSGVTQTPKHLITATGQRVTLRCSPRSGDLSVYWYQQSLDQGLQFLIQYYNGEERAKGNILERFSAQQFPDLHSELNLSSLELGDSALYFCASSVGQGGQPQHFGDGTRLSIL.

The chain recombines TRBV7-3 with TRBJ2-2; 9 bases align to TRBD1. The V and J ends lost 6 bases and 6 bases, in that order; junction bases with no gene match: 2. The germline V gene has CDR1 SGHTA and CDR2 FQGTGA. This CDR3 is 13 amino acids long. CDR3 in DNA: TGTGCCAGCAGTCGACAGGGGGCCGGGGAGCTGTTTTTT. Translation gives CASSRQGAGELFF.

The rearrangement uses TRBV4-3 and TRBJ2-2, with TRBD1 identical over 8 bases. J was trimmed by 4 bases and V by 6 bases; bases with no gene match: 7. The CDR3 contains 15 residues. Germline CDR1 is LGHNA and CDR2 is YSLEER. CDR3 in DNA: TGCGCCAGCAGTCCCGACAGGGGAGTCACCGGGGAGCTGTTTTTT. It yields the protein CASSPDRGVTGELFF.

The chain has TRBV5-1 and TRBJ2-1; 8 bases line up with TRBD2. The V and J ends lost 2 bases and 0 bases, in that order; junction bases with no gene match: 7. The CDR3 is made up of 17 amino acids. Germline CDR1 SGHRS, CDR2 YFSETQ. CDR3 nucleotide sequence: TGCGCCAGCAGCTTCCCGAACGGGACTAGCTCCTACAATGAGCAGTTCTTC. It codes for CASSFPNGTSSYNEQFF.

This clone was counted once. The chain couples TRBV6-6 to TRBJ1-4; D is unresolved. V lost 4 bases, J lost 5 bases, and 14 bases lay in between. Germline V lookup: CDR1 MNHNY, CDR2 SVGAGI (reference sequence). The CDR3 length is 15 residues. In nucleotides, the CDR3 is TGTGCCAGCAGTTTGTCCGACACATTCAATGAAAAACTGTTTTTT. It translates to CASSLSDTFNEKLFF.

The V call is TRBV6-2 or TRBV6-3, the J call TRBJ2-4; D possibly corresponds to TRBD1 (7 bases). This CDR3 is 15 amino acids long. Germline V lookup: CDR1 MNHEY, CDR2 SVGEGT. V was pared by 5 bases and J by 7 bases, with 18 bases between. The CDR3, as DNA: TGTGCCAGCAGTCTCGGGGGAGCCAGGGGGAACATTCAGTACTTC. Translation: CASSLGGARGNIQYF.

V usage is TRBV6-5 and J usage is TRBJ1-1; perhaps TRBD1 as D (5 bases). This CDR3 is 10 amino acids long. V was pared by 7 bases and J by 8 bases, with 8 bases between. Germline V gene sequence: CDR1 MNHEY, CDR2 SVGAGI. The CDR3 loop is CASTRVEAFF. The CDR3 DNA reads TGTGCCAGCACCAGGGTGGAAGCTTTCTTT.

Turning to this clone: One end of the junction fails to match germline, which may point to a read error. This chain uses TRBV5-1 with TRBJ2-7; TRBD2 aligns across 16 bases. This CDR3 region has 17 residues. Germline V gene data show CDR1 as SGHRS and CDR2 as YFSETQ. CDR3 protein: CASSLGTSGRGPYEQYF. CDR3 bases: TGCGCCAGCAGTTTGGGGACTAGCGGGAGGGGCCCCTACGAGCAGTACTTC.

The chain is built from TRBV15 and TRBJ2-7; D gene uncertain. This CDR3 region has 13 residues. Germline CDR1 is LNHNV and CDR2 is YYDKDF (reference sequence). Trimming pared 0 bases from V and 4 bases from J, leaving 7 bases between. CDR3 DNA sequence: TGTGCCACCAGCAGAGATCACAGTTACGAGCAGTACTTC. It codes for CATSRDHSYEQYF.

This chain connects TRBV19 to TRBJ2-3, with D maybe TRBD1 (6 bases). Germline V gene lookup returns CDR1 LNHDA and CDR2 SQIVND (reference sequence). Trimming removed 5 bases at V and 6 bases at J, with 15 bases between. The CDR3 length is 14 residues. The CDR3 nucleotides are TGTGCCAGTAGTTTGCGGCAGGGGAGTGATACGCAGTATTTT. This translates into CASSLRQGSDTQYF.

In this sample, this clone turned up a few times. V gene TRBV6-2 or TRBV6-3 combines with J gene TRBJ2-3; weak D call: TRBD1 (6 bases). Trimming shortened V by 0 bases and J by 2 bases, and 12 bases separated the two germline ends. The CDR3 spans 16 residues. The germline gives CDR1 MNHEY, CDR2 SVGEGT. In DNA form, the CDR3 reads TGTGCCAGCAGTTACTCGACCGGGACAAACACAGATACGCAGTATTTT. Translated: CASSYSTGTNTDTQYF.

V usage is TRBV4-3 and J usage is TRBJ2-1, with 13 bases matching TRBD2. Germline V gene lookup returns CDR1 LGHNA and CDR2 YSLEER. The V and J ends lost 1 base and 7 bases, in that order; junction bases with no gene match: 7. CDR3 size: 17 residues. CDR3 loop: CASSQGTSGSGVNEQFF. The CDR3 DNA reads TGCGCCAGCAGCCAAGGGACTAGCGGGAGTGGTGTGAATGAGCAGTTCTTC.

V is TRBV28 and J is TRBJ1-2, with TRBD1 identical over 7 bases. Germline CDR1 is MDHEN and CDR2 is SYDVKM. The CDR3 is 15 residues long. With V trimmed by 5 bases and J by 4 bases, 10 bases remained unmatched. CDR3 DNA sequence: TGTGCCAGCAGTCCTTCCGGGACAGCAACCTATGGCTACACCTTC. As protein: CASSPSGTATYGYTF.

J is TRBJ2-1 and V is TRBV19; D is perhaps TRBD2 (5 bases). Germline lookup yields CDR1 LNHDA and CDR2 SQIVND (reference sequence). This CDR3 region has 15 residues. Deletions cut 4 bases from V and 0 bases from J, with 10 bases between. This CDR3 is CASSKLGSSYNEQFF. For the CDR3, the DNA is TGTGCCAGTAGTAAACTAGGGAGCTCCTACAATGAGCAGTTCTTC.

The chain employs TRBV15 and TRBJ1-5; the D gene is possibly TRBD1 (6 bases). The V end lost 5 bases, the J end lost 4 bases, and 12 bases lay between the germline ends. Germline assignment: CDR1 LNHNV and CDR2 YYDKDF (reference sequence). This CDR3 region has 14 residues. CDR3 protein: CATSPGAGNQPQHF. The DNA for the CDR3 is TGTGCCACCAGCCCAGGGGCAGGTAATCAGCCCCAGCATTTT.

The chain is built from TRBV5-1 and TRBJ2-4; D is possibly TRBD2 (5 bases). The V and J ends lost 3 bases and 3 bases respectively, with 19 bases between them. Germline CDR1 reads SGHRS; CDR2 reads YFSETQ. The CDR3 has 17 amino acids. The CDR3 here is CASSSSEGADFKNIQYF. In DNA, the CDR3 is TGCGCCAGCAGCTCCTCAGAGGGCGCTGACTTCAAAAACATTCAGTACTTC. The full variable domain, with the rest looked up from reference TRBV5-1 and TRBJ2-4, is KAGVTQTPRYLIKTRGQQVTLSCSPISGHRSVSWYQQTPGQGLQFLFEYFSETQRNKGNFPGRFSGRQFSNSRSEMNVSTLELGDSALYLCASSSSEGADFKNIQYFGAGTRLSVL.

The V call is TRBV21-1, the J call TRBJ2-1; whether TRBD1, the table's D call, matches the DNA was not checked. TRBV21-1 is marked as a pseudogene. The CDR3 is 14 amino acids. In nucleotides, the CDR3 is TGTGCCAGCCCATATTCAGGGGGTCCCAATGAGCAGTTCTTC. Residues: CASPYSGGPNEQFF.

The chain joins TRBV18 to TRBJ1-1; D perhaps matches TRBD1 (6 bases). CDR3 length: 15 residues. The V gene's germline CDR1 is KGHSH and CDR2 LQKENI. Trimming took off 6 bases at V and 1 base at J, with 15 bases between the two ends. CDR3 sequence reads: CASSHKQGQNTEAFF. As DNA, the CDR3 is TGTGCCAGCTCCCATAAGCAGGGACAGAACACTGAAGCTTTCTTT. Together with reference TRBV18 and TRBJ1-1, the CDR3 gives the full variable domain: NAGVMQNPRHLVRRRGQEARLRCSPMKGHSHVYWYRQLPEEGLKFMVYLQKENIIDESGMPKERFSAEFPKEGPSILRIQQVVRGDSAAYFCASSHKQGQNTEAFFGQGTRLTVV.

This chain connects TRBV30 to TRBJ1-1; 10 bases match TRBD1. There are 14 residues in the CDR3. J lost 11 bases, V lost 1 base, and 10 bases had no gene match. Germline CDR1 and CDR2: GTSNPN and SVGIG (reference sequence). The CDR3 reads CAWSGDRGNTGAFF. As DNA, the CDR3 is TGTGCCTGGAGTGGGGACAGGGGTAACACTGGGGCTTTCTTT. Full variable domain (outside the CDR3, taken from reference TRBV30 and TRBJ1-1): SQTIHQWPATLVQPVGSPLSLECTVEGTSNPNLYWYRQAAGRGLQLLFYSVGIGQISSEVPQNLSASRPQDRQFILSSKKLLLSDSGFYLCAWSGDRGNTGAFFGQGTRLTVV.